These T cell receptor beta chains were read from a single sample in a study of T-cell reconstitution after alpha-beta-depleted transplantation in children. A single record per CDR3 protein comes from TCRdb applying MiXCR to the PCR reads. The data contain about 610,000 distinct CDR3 sequences, roughly a tenth of them singletons. Specimen: PBMCs from the stem cell graft donor, collected from the stem cell graft. These receptors originate from a human donor who donated a stem cell graft to a child with acute myeloid leukemia. Both conserved end residues are part of each CDR3. The D gene is left open where the match is weak. The listing skips clone size in some rows; elsewhere it reads once, few, many or a size class.

V	D	size	J	CDR3	DNA
TRBV20-1	TRBD2	.	TRBJ2-7	CCARDSTSGRISSYEQYF	TGCTGTGCTAGAGATTCGACTAGCGGGAGGATCTCCTCCTACGAGCAGTACTTC
TRBV20-1	.	few	TRBJ2-6	CSARDGLRSSGANVLTF	TGCAGTGCTAGAGATGGGTTGCGGAGCTCTGGGGCCAACGTCCTGACTTTC
TRBV6-2/TRBV6-3	.	few	TRBJ2-4	CASSPWKERLAKNIQYF	TGTGCCAGCAGTCCTTGGAAAGAGAGACTAGCCAAAAACATTCAGTACTTC
TRBV27	TRBD1	.	TRBJ1-2	CASKTTGGKGYTF	TGTGCCAGCAAAACGACAGGGGGAAAAGGCTACACCTTC
TRBV27	.	many	TRBJ2-1	CASSPDYYNEQFF	TGTGCCAGCAGTCCGGACTACTACAATGAGCAGTTCTTC
TRBV5-1	.	few	TRBJ2-1	CASSTEGHEQFF	TGCGCCAGCAGCACAGAAGGGCATGAGCAGTTCTTC
TRBV20-1	.	.	TRBJ2-7	CSARGSGQGRYEQYF	TGCAGTGCTAGAGGGAGTGGGCAGGGAAGGTACGAGCAGTACTTC
TRBV7-9	TRBD1	.	TRBJ2-6	CASSLSQGVPGANVLTF	TGTGCCAGCAGCTTATCACAGGGGGTACCTGGGGCCAACGTCCTGACTTTC
TRBV5-4	.	many	TRBJ2-5	CASSFPLNQETQYF	TGTGCCAGCAGCTTTCCACTAAACCAAGAGACCCAGTACTTC
TRBV2	TRBD2	few	TRBJ2-1	CASSDDSGSSRVF	TGTGCCAGCAGTGACGATAGCGGGAGTAGTAGGGTCTTC